This T cell receptor (beta chain) was captured in a study of T cell changes during pregnancy in multiple sclerosis. V gave up 6 bases and J gave up 10 bases, with 11 bases separating them. CDR3 length: 11 amino acids. Germline-derived CDR1 and CDR2 are LNHDA and SQIVND (reference sequence). This clone turned up a few times. The table came from immunoSEQ multiplex PCR; TCRdb's copy has only in-frame clones and leaves some out. The sample lists approximately 46,000 clones; 75% to 90% were seen once. The TCR comes from a female donor with multiple sclerosis, enrolled in a pregnancy study. The material sequenced was CD8+ T cells from peripheral blood mononuclear cells, taken in the second trimester of pregnancy. This chain uses TRBV19 with TRBJ2-3, with D maybe TRBD2 (6 bases). CDR3 nucleotide sequence: TGTGCCAGTAGGCGGGATATTGCGCAGTATTTT. Translating it yields CASRRDIAQYF.